This TCR beta chain comes out of a study of Graves' ophthalmopathy and Graves' hyperthyroidism. On the study more broadly: At the time of initial diagnosis and before any treatment, peripheral blood was collected.

Study-wide results and caveats: Thyroid clonotypes that were expanded above 0.001 frequency mostly also appeared in blood.

This clonotype has ten or more counts. Its matching antigen is unknown. Patients were excluded if they had other autoimmune diseases or uncontrolled infections, and likewise if pregnancy or lactation applied. Germline CDR1 is DFQATT and CDR2 is SNEGSKA (reference sequence). Trimming at V came to 0 bases and at J to 5 bases, leaving 13 bases not matched to a gene. The CDR3 extends over 17 amino acids. The TCR beta CDR3 regions underwent amplification from RNA transcripts. First-round RT-PCR used HTBI primers; second-round multiplex PCR followed. A single record per CDR3 protein comes from TCRdb applying MiXCR to the multiplex PCR reads. The sample has about 210,000 distinct CDR3 sequences, around 28% seen once.

The chain carries TRBV20-1 and TRBJ2-5, with 9 nucleotides matching TRBD2. This TCR derives from a man aged 50 to 60 with Graves' ophthalmopathy. Sequencing was performed on peripheral blood. The CDR3 DNA sequence: TGCAGTGCTAGAGATATTAGCGGGAGAGGAGTTGGGGAGACCCAGTACTTC. Protein: CSARDISGRGVGETQYF.